This TCR beta chain was captured in a study of blood T cell repertoires in COVID-19. Study context: The United States, Italy and Spain were the sources of the acute and convalescent COVID-19 samples. Sources were T cells, B-cell-depleted T cells, or PBMCs; the material itself was cDNA or gDNA.

Per the original data handling: Reference gene primer amplification yielded estimated nucleated cell counts. Sequencing was performed with immunoSEQ multiplex PCR; in TCRdb, only in-frame clones are kept and a portion is missing. That table supplies the V and J calls and clone size; D and trimming were determined from the DNA. The sample has about 130,000 clones, under 85% seen once. The CDR3 loop spans 19 amino acids. CDR1 and CDR2 (germline): LGHNA, YNFKEQ. The ends lost 1 base at V and 2 bases at J; junction bases unmatched: 11. The V and J genes are TRBV4-2 and TRBJ1-2; TRBD1 agrees at 12 bases. The sequenced sample was peripheral blood. This TCR derives from a man aged 35 to 55 with active or convalescent COVID-19. The CDR3 here is CASSQGQGTGGGGNYGYTF. The CDR3 coding sequence is TGTGCCAGCAGCCAAGGTCAGGGGACAGGGGGCGGAGGGAACTATGGCTACACCTTC.